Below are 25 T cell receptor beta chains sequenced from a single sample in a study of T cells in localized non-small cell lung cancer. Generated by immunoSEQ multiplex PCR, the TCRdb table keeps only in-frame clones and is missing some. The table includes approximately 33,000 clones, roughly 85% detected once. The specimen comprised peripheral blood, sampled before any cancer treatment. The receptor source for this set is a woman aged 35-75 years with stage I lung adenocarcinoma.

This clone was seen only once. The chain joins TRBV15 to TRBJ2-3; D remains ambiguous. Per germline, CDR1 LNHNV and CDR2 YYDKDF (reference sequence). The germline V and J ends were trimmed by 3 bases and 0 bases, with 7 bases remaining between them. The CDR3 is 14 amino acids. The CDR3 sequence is CATSRTGSTDTQYF. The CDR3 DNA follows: TGTGCCACCAGCAGGACGGGTAGCACAGATACGCAGTATTTT.

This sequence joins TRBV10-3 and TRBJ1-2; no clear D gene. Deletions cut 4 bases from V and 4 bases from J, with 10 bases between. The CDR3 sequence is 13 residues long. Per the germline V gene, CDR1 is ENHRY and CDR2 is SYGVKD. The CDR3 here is CAISVNLRYGYTF. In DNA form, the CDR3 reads TGTGCCATCAGTGTTAACTTGCGCTATGGCTACACCTTC.

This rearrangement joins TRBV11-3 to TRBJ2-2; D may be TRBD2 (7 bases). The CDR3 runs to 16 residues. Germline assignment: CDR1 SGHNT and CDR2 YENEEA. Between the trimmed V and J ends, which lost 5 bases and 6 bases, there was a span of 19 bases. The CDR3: CASSPTRGGIAGELFF. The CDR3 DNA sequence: TGTGCCAGCAGCCCAACTAGGGGGGGAATAGCCGGGGAGCTGTTTTTT.

CDR3 sequence (DNA): TGTGCCAGCAGTTACTATCCGGGGGGGTCTGGAAACACCATATATTTT. Translated, it gives CASSYYPGGSGNTIYF. The chain carries TRBV6-6 and TRBJ1-3, with D perhaps matching TRBD1 (5 bases). Germline CDR1 reads MNHNY; CDR2 reads SVGAGI (reference sequence). Deletions cut 1 base from V and 1 base from J, with 11 bases between. The CDR3 runs 16 residues.

The CDR3 sequence: CASSLDSNQPQHF. CDR3 sequence (DNA): TGCGCCAGCAGCTTAGATAGCAATCAGCCCCAGCATTTT. The gene calls are TRBV5-1 and TRBJ1-5; D is uncertain. CDR3 size: 13 residues. Deletions cut 2 bases from V and 0 bases from J, with 3 bases between. In germline, CDR1 is SGHRS, CDR2 YFSETQ.

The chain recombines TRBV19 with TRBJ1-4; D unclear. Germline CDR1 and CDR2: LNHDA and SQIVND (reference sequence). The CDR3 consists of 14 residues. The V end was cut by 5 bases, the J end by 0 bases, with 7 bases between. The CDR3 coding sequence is TGTGCCAGTAGTGACCGAACAACTAATGAAAAACTGTTTTTT. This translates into CASSDRTTNEKLFF.

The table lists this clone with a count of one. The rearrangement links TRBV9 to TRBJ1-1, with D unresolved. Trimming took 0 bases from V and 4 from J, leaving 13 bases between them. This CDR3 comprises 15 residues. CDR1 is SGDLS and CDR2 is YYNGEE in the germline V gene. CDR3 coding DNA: TGTGCCAGCAGCGTAGGTCACGGGGTTAGCACTGAAGCTTTCTTT. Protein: CASSVGHGVSTEAFF.

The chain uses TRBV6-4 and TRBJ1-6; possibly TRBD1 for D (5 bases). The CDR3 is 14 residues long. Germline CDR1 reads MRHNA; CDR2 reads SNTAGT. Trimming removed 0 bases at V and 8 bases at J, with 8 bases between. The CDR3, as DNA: TGTGCCAGCAGTGACTCCGACAGAGATTCACCCCTCCACTTT. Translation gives CASSDSDRDSPLHF.

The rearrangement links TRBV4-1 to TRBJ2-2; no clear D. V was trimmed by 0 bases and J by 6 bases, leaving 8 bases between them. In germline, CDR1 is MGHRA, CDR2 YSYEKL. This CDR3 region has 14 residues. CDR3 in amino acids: CASSQEGYAGELFF. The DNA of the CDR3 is TGCGCCAGCAGCCAAGAAGGGTACGCCGGGGAGCTGTTTTTT.

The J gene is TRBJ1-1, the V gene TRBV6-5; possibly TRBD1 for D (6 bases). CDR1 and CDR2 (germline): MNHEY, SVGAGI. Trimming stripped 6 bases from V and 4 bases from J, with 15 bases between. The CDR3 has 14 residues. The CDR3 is CASRRGGRPTEAFF. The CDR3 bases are TGTGCCAGCAGGAGGGGGGGGCGCCCCACTGAAGCTTTCTTT.

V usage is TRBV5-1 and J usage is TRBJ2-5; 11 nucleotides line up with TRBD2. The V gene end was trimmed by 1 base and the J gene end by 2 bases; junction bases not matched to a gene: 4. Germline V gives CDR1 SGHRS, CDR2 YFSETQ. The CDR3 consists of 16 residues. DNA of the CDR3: TGCGCCAGCAGCTTGAGGGCTAGCGGGGGGCAAGAGACCCAGTACTTC. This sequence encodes CASSLRASGGQETQYF.

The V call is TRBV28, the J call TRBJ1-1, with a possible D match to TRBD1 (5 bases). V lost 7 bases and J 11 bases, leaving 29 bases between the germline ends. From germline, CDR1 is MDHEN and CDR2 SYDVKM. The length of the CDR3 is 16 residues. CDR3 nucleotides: TGTGCCAGCACCTTATCTTCATCCCAGGGATTTCCAAACGCTTTCTTT. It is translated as CASTLSSSQGFPNAFF.

CDR3 region: CASSWGGETQYF. As DNA, the CDR3 is TGTGCCAGCAGCTGGGGCGGGGAGACCCAGTACTTC. The rearrangement links TRBV7-9 to TRBJ2-5; TRBD1 or TRBD2 may be the D gene (5 bases each). The CDR3 is made up of 12 amino acids. Per germline, CDR1 SEHNR and CDR2 FQNEAQ (reference sequence). Between the trimmed V and J ends, which lost 4 bases and 5 bases, there was a span of 8 bases.

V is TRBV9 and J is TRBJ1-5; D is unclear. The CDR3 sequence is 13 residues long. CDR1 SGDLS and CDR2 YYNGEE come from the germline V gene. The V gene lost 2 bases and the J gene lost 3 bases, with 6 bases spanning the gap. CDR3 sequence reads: CASSVFDNQPQHF. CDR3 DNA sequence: TGTGCCAGCAGCGTTTTTGACAATCAGCCCCAGCATTTT.

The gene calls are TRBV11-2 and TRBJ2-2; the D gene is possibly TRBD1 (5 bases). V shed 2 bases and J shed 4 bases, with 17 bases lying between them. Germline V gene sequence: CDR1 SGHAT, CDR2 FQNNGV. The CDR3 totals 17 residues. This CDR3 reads CASSLFSWTRGTGELFF. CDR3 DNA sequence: TGTGCCAGCAGCTTATTTTCTTGGACAAGGGGCACCGGGGAGCTGTTTTTT.

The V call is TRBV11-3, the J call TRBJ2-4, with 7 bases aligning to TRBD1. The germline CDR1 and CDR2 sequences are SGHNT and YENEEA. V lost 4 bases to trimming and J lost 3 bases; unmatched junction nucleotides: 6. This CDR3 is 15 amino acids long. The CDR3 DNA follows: TGTGCCAGCAGCTCATCCGGGACAGTCAAAAACATTCAGTACTTC. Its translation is CASSSSGTVKNIQYF.

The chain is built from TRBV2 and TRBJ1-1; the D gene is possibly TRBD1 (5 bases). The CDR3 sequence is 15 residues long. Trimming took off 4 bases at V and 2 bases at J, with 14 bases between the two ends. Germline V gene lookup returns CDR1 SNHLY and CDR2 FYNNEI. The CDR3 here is CASSAGEGLNTEAFF. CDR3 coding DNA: TGTGCCAGCAGTGCGGGGGAAGGTTTAAACACTGAAGCTTTCTTT.

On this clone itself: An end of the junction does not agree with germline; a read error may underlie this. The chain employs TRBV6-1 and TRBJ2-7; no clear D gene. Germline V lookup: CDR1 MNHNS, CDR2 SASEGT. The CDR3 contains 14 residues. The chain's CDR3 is CASTAGIPSSEQYF. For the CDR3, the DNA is TGTGCCAGCACCGCCGGAATACCCTCCTCCGAGCAGTACTTC.

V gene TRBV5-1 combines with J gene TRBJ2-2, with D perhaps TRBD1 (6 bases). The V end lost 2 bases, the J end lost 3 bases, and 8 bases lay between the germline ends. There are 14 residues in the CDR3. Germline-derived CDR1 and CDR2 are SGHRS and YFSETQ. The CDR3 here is CASSLRQDTGELFF. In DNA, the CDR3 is TGCGCCAGCAGCTTACGACAGGACACCGGGGAGCTGTTTTTT.

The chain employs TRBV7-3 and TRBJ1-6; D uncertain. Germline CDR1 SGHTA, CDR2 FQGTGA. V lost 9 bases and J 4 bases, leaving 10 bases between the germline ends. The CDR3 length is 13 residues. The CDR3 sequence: CASSVLYNSPLHF. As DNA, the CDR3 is TGTGCCAGTTCCGTATTATATAATTCACCCCTCCACTTT. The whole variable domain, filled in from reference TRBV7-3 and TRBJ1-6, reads GAGVSQTPSNKVTEKGKYVELRCDPISGHTALYWYRQSLGQGPEFLIYFQGTGAADDSGLPNDRFFAVRPEGSVSTLKIQRTERGDSAVYLCASSVLYNSPLHFGNGTRLTVT.

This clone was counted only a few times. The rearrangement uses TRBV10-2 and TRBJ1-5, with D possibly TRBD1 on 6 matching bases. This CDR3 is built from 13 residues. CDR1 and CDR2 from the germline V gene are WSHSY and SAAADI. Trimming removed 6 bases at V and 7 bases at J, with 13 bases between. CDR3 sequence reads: CASSVDRTQPQHF. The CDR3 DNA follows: TGCGCCAGCAGCGTTGACAGGACCCAGCCCCAGCATTTT.

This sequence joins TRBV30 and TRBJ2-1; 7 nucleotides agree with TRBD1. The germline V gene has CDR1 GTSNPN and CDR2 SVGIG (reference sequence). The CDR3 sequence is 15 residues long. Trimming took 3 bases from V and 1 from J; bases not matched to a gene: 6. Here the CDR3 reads CAWSLNRGSYNEQFF. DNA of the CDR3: TGTGCCTGGAGCCTGAACAGGGGATCCTACAATGAGCAGTTCTTC.

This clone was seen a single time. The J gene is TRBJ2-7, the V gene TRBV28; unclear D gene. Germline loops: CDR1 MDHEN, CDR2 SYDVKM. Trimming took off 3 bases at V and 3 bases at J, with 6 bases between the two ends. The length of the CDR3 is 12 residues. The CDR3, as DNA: TGTGCCAGCAGTTTGAATTTCTACGAGCAGTACTTC. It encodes CASSLNFYEQYF.

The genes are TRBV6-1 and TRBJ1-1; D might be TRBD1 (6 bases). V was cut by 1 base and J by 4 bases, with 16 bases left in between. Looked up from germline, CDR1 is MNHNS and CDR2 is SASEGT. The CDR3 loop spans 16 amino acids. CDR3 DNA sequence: TGTGCCAGCAGTGAAGGTCGGGGGGCGCGGAGCACTGAAGCTTTCTTT. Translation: CASSEGRGARSTEAFF.

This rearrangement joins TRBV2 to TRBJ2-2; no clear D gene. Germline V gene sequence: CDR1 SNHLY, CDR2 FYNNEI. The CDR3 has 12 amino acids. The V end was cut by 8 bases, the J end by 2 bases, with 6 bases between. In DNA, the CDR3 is TGTGCCAGCCGCCTTAACACCGGGGAGCTGTTTTTT. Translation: CASRLNTGELFF.